This T cell receptor beta chain originates from a study of OX40 agonist ivuxolimab in advanced cancers. The V gene end was trimmed by 5 bases and the J gene end by 5 bases; junction bases not matched to a gene: 13. Germline V lookup: CDR1 SEHNR, CDR2 FQNEAQ (reference sequence). The CDR3 runs to 16 residues. Sampled blood was obtained at baseline, cycle 4 day 1, and cycle 7 day 1. TCRdb's copy holds only in-frame clones and misses some; the assay was immunoSEQ multiplex PCR. In the table there are 98,000 or so clones, around nine tenths of which are singletons. The specimen comprised CD4+ or CD8+ T cells sorted from blood, sampled in a trial of the OX40 agonist ivuxolimab. The receptor was derived from an adult with an advanced solid tumor such as melanoma, head and neck, liver or kidney cancer. V usage is TRBV7-9 and J usage is TRBJ2-3; TRBD2 matches 7 bases. CDR3 region: CASSPAVSGLGDTQYF. The DNA of the CDR3 is TGTGCCAGCAGCCCGGCGGTTAGCGGGCTTGGAGATACGCAGTATTTT.